This TCR beta chain was profiled in a study of identical twins. Study findings and constraints: Memory repertoires showed no such pattern, whereas abundant cord blood beta clonotypes carried fewer insertions. Its conclusions, products of cross-sectional statistical analysis, did not come from following the same donors.

The table lists this clonotype with a few counts. The antigen is not known. All of the donors were Caucasians in good health. TCRdb fed the 5' RACE reads into MiXCR, producing one record per CDR3 protein. The sample has approximately 620,000 distinct CDR3 sequences, about 9.4% seen once; the top ten hold around 0.98%. This sample also appeared in a second study, on yellow fever vaccine responses in identical twins.

This clonotype was obtained from a woman younger than 30 in good health. Sample: PBMCs.

CDR3: CASSQGPLREDEQFF. In DNA, the CDR3 is TGTGCCAGCAGCCAAGGCCCCCTGCGGGAGGATGAGCAGTTCTTC. The chain couples TRBV4-2 to TRBJ2-1; 8 bases fit TRBD2. The V gene end was trimmed by 1 base and the J gene end by 8 bases; junction bases not matched to a gene: 7. The germline V gene has CDR1 LGHNA and CDR2 YNFKEQ. This CDR3 has 15 residues.